The present entry profiles one T cell receptor (beta chain) with its context. Its antigen remains undetermined. Qualities for individual bases were not recorded, and no much larger clone is one base off. Donors were healthy HIV-negative adults with no recently reported acute infections or vaccinations. Every donor was a Caucasian adult living in Nashville, Tennessee, USA. CD4+ T cells were enriched through magnetic negative selection, after which naive cells were positively selected on CD45RA and the remaining negative fraction served as the memory subset. Blood was collected by leukapheresis, and PBMCs were isolated by Ficoll-Histopaque density gradient centrifugation and then cryopreserved in liquid nitrogen vapor phase. Analytical flow cytometry was used to check the purity and quantity of each magnetically sorted T cell population. Genomic DNA was isolated from every sorted fraction and measured by UV absorbance on a Nanodrop 2000c.

This specimen comes from a study of shared clonotypes between healthy human individuals (TCRdb year 2020). For the study in its entirety: A couple of women and a few men aged 18 to 49 years were included in the cohort. For each donor, three plates each were used for CD4 naive and CD4 memory, two plates were used for CD8 naive, and one plate was used for CD8 memory. To estimate repertoire size and how much clonotypes are shared between individuals, the study performed deep sequencing of blood TCR repertoires from roughly five healthy adults. Different laboratories and diverse techniques were used to prepare libraries and sequence TCR repertoires, to increase sequencing depth and limit assay-specific biases. Per donor, leukapheresis produced somewhere between about 0.9 and 9.5 billion PBMCs.

CDR1 SGHDT and CDR2 YYEEEE are derived from the germline V gene. V drops 1 base and J drops 3 bases, leaving 13 bases in between. Inclusive of the bounding cysteine and phenylalanine, the CDR3 is 15 residues long. CDR3 DNA only is kept here, 45 bases in frame from base 1. Broader findings and caveats from the paper: Naive subsets generally had larger estimated clonotype richness than memory subsets did. Even with the large sequencing depth, rarefaction of the sorted-subset datasets indicated that sequencing was incomplete. Higher generation probabilities were observed for clonotypes shared by all four sorted-subset donors than for non-shared clonotypes. When a handful of donors were compared, the shared fraction of clonotypes was about 5.4% for naive CD4, around 3.6% for naive CD8, roughly 2.5% for memory CD4, and 0.4% for memory CD8. The genetic and exposure-history diversity represented was limited by the small number of donors. Sampling was restricted to blood, and TCR repertoires in tissue are likely to differ from TCR repertoires in blood. Pairwise subsampling led to the expectation that sequencing depth would affect the degree of clonotype sharing among donors.

Using the deep immunoSEQ assay, TCR CDR3 regions were amplified from genomic DNA by multiplex PCR. Extracted genomic DNA from each cell subset was distributed evenly across all wells of several immunoSEQ 96-well plates, and each plate was treated as a replicate. Each replicate PCR for sorted subsets received roughly 200 ng genomic DNA, equal to roughly 30,000 T cell genomes. The purified libraries were quantified using a Qubit 3.0 fluorometer, sized with a Bioanalyzer 2100, and then quantified again using the KAPA Library Quantification kit. A separate single-read 150-cycle Illumina NextSeq 550 flow cell was used to sequence each immunoSEQ 96-well plate. The authors' analysis ran thus. Because the immunoSEQ output included only junctional sequences and no quality scores, the filtering could not be the same as the filtering used for full-length reads. To assign V/J genes and CDR3, sequences were annotated using PyIR, a Python wrapper for IgBLAST v1.9, with IMGT germline references. Reads with weak V/J assignments (E-value above 1e-6), missing CDR3, stop codons, out-of-frame junctions, or ambiguous translated residues were removed. V3J clonotypes were defined as sequences sharing the same inferred V gene, J gene, and CDR3 amino acid sequence. Percentage overlap between repertoires was calculated by dividing the number of shared unique clonotypes by the size of the smaller repertoire. RTK rarefaction, the Chao1 estimator, and Recon v2.1 estimates of unobserved clonotypes were used to assess repertoire richness. OLGA was used to compute generation probabilities for all TCRbeta clonotypes that the gDNA method yielded from four donors. In TCRdb, the immuneACCESS table is reduced to in-frame sequences with V and J assigned. These tables do not hold every clone; where another copy was compared, an unresolved V gene accounts for under half, and the others remain unexplained. V and J calls and clone size are those listed in that table; D and trimming were worked out from the DNA. The sample yields some 2.1 million clones; 90% to 95% were counted once. 0.1% to 0.15% of the sample is in the top ten clones.

The receptor's source is a man aged 18-30 years in good health. The specimen sequenced was naive CD4+ T cells sorted from blood. According to the study, the label for this sample's cell subset or site signals: CD45RA+ positively selected. Recombination linked TRBV5-6 to TRBJ1-1, with TRBD1 as a weak D call on 5 bases. The sequenced DNA: TGTGCCAGCAGCTTGTATAATTCAGGGTACACTGAAGCTTTCTTT. Its translation is CASSLYNSGYTEAFF.